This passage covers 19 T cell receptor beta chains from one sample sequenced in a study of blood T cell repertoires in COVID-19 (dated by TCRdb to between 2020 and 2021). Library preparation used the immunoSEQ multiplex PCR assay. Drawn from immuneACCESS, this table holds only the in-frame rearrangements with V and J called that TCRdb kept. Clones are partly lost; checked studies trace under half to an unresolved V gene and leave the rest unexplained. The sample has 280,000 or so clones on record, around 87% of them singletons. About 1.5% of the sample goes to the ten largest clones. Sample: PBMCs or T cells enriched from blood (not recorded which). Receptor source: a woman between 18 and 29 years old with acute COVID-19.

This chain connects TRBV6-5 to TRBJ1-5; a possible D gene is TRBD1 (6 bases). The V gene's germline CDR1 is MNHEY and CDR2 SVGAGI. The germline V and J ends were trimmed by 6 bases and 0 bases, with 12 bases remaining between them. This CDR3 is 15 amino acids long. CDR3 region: CASRTDRSSNQPQHF. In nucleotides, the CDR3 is TGTGCCAGCAGGACCGACAGGTCTAGCAATCAGCCCCAGCATTTT.

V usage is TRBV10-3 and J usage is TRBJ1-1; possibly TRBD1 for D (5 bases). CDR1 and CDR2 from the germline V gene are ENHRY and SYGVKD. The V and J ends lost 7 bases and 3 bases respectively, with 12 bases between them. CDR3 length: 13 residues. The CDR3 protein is CAITLGQDTEAFF. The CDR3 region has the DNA TGTGCCATCACTCTGGGGCAAGACACTGAAGCTTTCTTT.

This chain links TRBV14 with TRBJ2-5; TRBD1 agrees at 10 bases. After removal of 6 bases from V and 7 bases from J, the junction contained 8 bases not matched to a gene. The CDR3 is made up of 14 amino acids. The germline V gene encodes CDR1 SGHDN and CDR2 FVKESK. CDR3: CASRATGGPWTQYF. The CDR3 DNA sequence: TGTGCCAGCAGGGCGACAGGGGGCCCCTGGACCCAGTACTTC.

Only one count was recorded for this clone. As DNA, the CDR3 is TGTGCCAGCAGCTTAGCTACTGGTTCCGGACAGAACAATGAGCAGTTCTTC. This encodes CASSLATGSGQNNEQFF. V usage is TRBV7-9 and J usage is TRBJ2-1, with D possibly being TRBD1 (6 bases). Germline CDR1 is SEHNR and CDR2 is FQNEAQ (reference sequence). The CDR3 has 17 residues. V dropped 0 bases and J dropped 5 bases, with 17 bases sitting between them.

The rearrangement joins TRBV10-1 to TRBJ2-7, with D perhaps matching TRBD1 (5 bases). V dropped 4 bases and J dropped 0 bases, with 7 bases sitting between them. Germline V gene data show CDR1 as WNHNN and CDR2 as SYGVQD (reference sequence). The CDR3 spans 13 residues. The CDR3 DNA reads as TGCGCCAGCAGTGGGACACCCTCCTACGAGCAGTACTTC. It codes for CASSGTPSYEQYF.

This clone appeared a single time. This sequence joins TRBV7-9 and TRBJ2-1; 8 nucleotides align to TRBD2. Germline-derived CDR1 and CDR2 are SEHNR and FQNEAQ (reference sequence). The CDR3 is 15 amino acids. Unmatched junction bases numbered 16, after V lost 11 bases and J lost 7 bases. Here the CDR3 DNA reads TGTGCCCACAGGGACCGCGGGGCTAGCGGGAATGAGCAGTTCTTC. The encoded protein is CAHRDRGASGNEQFF. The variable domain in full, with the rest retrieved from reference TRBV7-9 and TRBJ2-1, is DTGVSQNPRHKITKRGQNVTFRCDPISEHNRLYWYRQTLGQGPEFLTYFQNEAQLEKSRLLSDRFSAERPKGSFSTLEIQRTEQGDSAMYLCAHRDRGASGNEQFFGPGTRLTVL.

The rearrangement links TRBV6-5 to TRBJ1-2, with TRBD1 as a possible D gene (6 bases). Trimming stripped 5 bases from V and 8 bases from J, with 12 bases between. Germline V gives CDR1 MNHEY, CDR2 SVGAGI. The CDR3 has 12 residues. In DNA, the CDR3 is TGTGCCAGCAGTACAGGGCAGGGGGGCTACACCTTC. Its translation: CASSTGQGGYTF.

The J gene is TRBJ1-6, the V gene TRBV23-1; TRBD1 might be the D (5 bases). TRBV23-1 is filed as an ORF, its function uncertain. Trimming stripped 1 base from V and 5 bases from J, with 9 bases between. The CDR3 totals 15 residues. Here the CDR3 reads CASSQYRQHNSPLHF. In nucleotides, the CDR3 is TGCGCCAGCAGTCAATACAGACAGCATAATTCACCCCTCCACTTT.

In DNA, the CDR3 is TGCGCCAGCAGCCAAGACCAGCGACTAGCGTACACCGGGGAGCTGTTTTTT. It yields the protein CASSQDQRLAYTGELFF. The V call is TRBV4-1, the J call TRBJ2-2; TRBD2 matches at 8 bases. Germline V gene sequence: CDR1 MGHRA, CDR2 YSYEKL. The CDR3 runs 17 residues. The V segment lost 0 bases and the J segment 3 bases; nucleotides outside the gene matches: 6.

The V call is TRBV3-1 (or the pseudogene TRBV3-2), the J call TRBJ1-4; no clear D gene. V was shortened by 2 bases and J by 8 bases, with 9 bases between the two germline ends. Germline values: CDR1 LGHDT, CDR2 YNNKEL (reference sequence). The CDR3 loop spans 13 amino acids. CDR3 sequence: CASSQWSEEKLFF. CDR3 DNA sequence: TGTGCCAGCAGCCAATGGAGCGAGGAAAAACTGTTTTTT.

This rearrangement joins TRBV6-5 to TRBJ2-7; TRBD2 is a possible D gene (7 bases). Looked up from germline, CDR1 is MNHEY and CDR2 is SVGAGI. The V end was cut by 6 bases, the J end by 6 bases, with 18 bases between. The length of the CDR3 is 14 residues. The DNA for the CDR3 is TGTGCCAGCAGAGCCTCGGGGGGCGGCGGCGAGCAGTACTTC. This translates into CASRASGGGGEQYF.

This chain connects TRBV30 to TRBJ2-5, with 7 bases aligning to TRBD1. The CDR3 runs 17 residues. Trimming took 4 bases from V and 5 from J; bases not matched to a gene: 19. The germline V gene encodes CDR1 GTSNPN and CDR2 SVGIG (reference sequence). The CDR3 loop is CAWNPPGQPTVRETQYF. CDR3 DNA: TGTGCCTGGAATCCCCCGGGACAGCCCACGGTTCGGGAGACCCAGTACTTC.

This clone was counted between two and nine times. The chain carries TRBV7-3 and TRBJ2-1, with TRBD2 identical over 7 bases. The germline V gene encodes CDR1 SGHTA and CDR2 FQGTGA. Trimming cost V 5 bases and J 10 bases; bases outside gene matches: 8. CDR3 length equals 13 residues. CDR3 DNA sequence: TGTGCCAGCAGCCGGTATCTAGCGGCGGAGCAGTTCTTC. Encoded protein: CASSRYLAAEQFF.

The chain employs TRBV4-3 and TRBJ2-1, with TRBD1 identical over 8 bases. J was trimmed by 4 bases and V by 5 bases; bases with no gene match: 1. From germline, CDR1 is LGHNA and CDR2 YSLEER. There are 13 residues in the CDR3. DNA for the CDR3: TGCGCCAGCAGCGGGACAGGATACAATGAGCAGTTCTTC. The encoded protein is CASSGTGYNEQFF.

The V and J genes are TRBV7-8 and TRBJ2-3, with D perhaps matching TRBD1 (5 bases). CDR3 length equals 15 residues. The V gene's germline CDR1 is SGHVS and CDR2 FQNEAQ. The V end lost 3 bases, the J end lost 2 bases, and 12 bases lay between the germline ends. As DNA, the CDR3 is TGTGCCAGCAGCTTTGTGCAGGGTGACACAGATACGCAGTATTTT. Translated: CASSFVQGDTDTQYF.

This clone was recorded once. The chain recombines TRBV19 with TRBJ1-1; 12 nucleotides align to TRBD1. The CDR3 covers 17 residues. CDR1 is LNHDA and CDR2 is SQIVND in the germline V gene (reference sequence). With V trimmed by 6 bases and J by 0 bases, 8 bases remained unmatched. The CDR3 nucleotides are TGTGCCAGTAGGGGGACAGGGGGCGCTTGGGTGAACACTGAAGCTTTCTTT. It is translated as CASRGTGGAWVNTEAFF.

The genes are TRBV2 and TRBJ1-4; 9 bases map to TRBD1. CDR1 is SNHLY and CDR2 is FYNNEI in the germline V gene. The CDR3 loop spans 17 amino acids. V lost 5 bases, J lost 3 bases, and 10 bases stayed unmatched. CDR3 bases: TGTGCCAGCAGTACTCACAGGGGGCGCTTATCTAATGAAAAACTGTTTTTT. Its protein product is CASSTHRGRLSNEKLFF.

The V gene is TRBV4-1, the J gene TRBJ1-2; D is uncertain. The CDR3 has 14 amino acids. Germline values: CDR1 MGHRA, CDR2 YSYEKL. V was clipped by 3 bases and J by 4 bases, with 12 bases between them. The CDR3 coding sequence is TGCGCCAGCAGCCAGGAGACTTTGGGCTATGGCTACACCTTC. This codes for CASSQETLGYGYTF.

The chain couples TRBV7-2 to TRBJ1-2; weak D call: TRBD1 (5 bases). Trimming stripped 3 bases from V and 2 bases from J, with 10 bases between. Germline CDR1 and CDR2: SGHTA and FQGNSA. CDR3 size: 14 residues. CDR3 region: CASSFYRGNYGYTF. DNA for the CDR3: TGTGCCAGCAGCTTTTATCGGGGGAACTATGGCTACACCTTC.